The 19 T cell receptor beta chains listed next were all sequenced from one sample in a study of neurological immune-mediated disorders. Each CDR3 protein gets one entry after TCRdb re-called the 5' RACE reads with MiXCR. The table lists more than 25,000 distinct CDR3 sequences, roughly 25% of them singletons. Sequenced input: CD4+ T cells from blood. These receptors were taken from a man aged 45 to 65 with HTLV-1-associated myelopathy (HAM/TSP).

This clonotype was recorded a few times. The rearrangement uses TRBV5-1 and TRBJ1-2; tentatively, D is TRBD1 (5 bases). The CDR3 is 14 residues long. Per germline, CDR1 SGHRS and CDR2 YFSETQ. The ends were cut back, 0 bases at V and 4 bases at J, with 10 bases in the middle. The CDR3 region is CASSLEQARYGYTF. The CDR3 DNA follows: TGCGCCAGCAGCTTGGAACAGGCCCGCTATGGCTACACCTTC. The full variable domain, with the rest looked up from reference TRBV5-1 and TRBJ1-2, is KAGVTQTPRYLIKTRGQQVTLSCSPISGHRSVSWYQQTPGQGLQFLFEYFSETQRNKGNFPGRFSGRQFSNSRSEMNVSTLELGDSALYLCASSLEQARYGYTFGSGTRLTVV.

This clonotype was seen at least ten times. V gene TRBV7-2 combines with J gene TRBJ2-5; TRBD2 is a possible D gene (6 bases). Trimming took off 5 bases at V and 4 bases at J, with 11 bases between the two ends. The CDR3 spans 13 residues. CDR1 is SGHTA, CDR2 FQGNSA, per germline. The chain's CDR3 is CASSRDFRETQYF. The CDR3 region has the DNA TGTGCCAGCAGCCGGGACTTTCGAGAGACCCAGTACTTC.

The rearrangement links TRBV4-2 to TRBJ2-2; 11 bases map to TRBD2. The CDR3 loop spans 16 amino acids. The germline V gene encodes CDR1 LGHNA and CDR2 YNFKEQ. J lost 6 bases, V lost 0 bases, and 3 bases had no gene match. The CDR3 sequence: CASSQDGSGGAGELFF. CDR3 sequence (DNA): TGTGCCAGCAGCCAAGATGGTAGCGGGGGGGCCGGGGAGCTGTTTTTT.

This clonotype showed up many times. V is TRBV12-3 or TRBV12-4 and J is TRBJ1-5, with a possible D match to TRBD1 (5 bases). V was trimmed by 8 bases and J by 4 bases, leaving 15 bases between them. CDR3 size: 14 residues. The CDR3 reads CASCRGAGNQPQHF. The CDR3 nucleotides read TGTGCCAGCTGCCGAGGGGCAGGTAATCAGCCCCAGCATTTT.

This clonotype was recorded many times. V is TRBV12-3 or TRBV12-4 and J is TRBJ1-1; D possibly corresponds to TRBD1 (5 bases). V lost 6 bases to trimming and J lost 2 bases, with 19 bases between them. The CDR3 consists of 16 residues. The CDR3 nucleotides are TGTGCCAGCAGCGGGGGGAGAAGGGGATTAAACACTGAAGCTTTCTTT. It specifies CASSGGRRGLNTEAFF.

This clonotype was picked up many times. This chain uses TRBV5-1 with TRBJ2-2; TRBD2 matches 7 bases. Germline assignment: CDR1 SGHRS and CDR2 YFSETQ. The CDR3 spans 14 residues. The junction had 7 bases not matched to a gene; V was cut back by 4 bases and J by 7 bases. CDR3 coding DNA: TGCGCCAGCAGCCCAAATAGCGGGTTCGGGGAGCTGTTTTTT. Translated, it gives CASSPNSGFGELFF.

The table lists this clonotype with a few counts. This chain links TRBV11-2 with TRBJ1-2, with unresolved D. V was shortened by 1 base and J by 8 bases, with 14 bases between the two germline ends. In germline, CDR1 is SGHAT, CDR2 FQNNGV. CDR3 size: 14 residues. The CDR3 nucleotides are TGTGCCAGCAGCTTAGGTACGGCCTCGCACGGCTACACCTTC. Translating it yields CASSLGTASHGYTF.

This clonotype was found many times. The chain recombines TRBV3-1 with TRBJ2-5; the match to TRBD1 covers 9 bases. The CDR3 length is 15 residues. Germline V lookup: CDR1 LGHDT, CDR2 YNNKEL (reference sequence). V gave up 7 bases and J gave up 9 bases; unmatched junction bases: 15. The CDR3 region is CASTPRDRERVAQYF. Here the CDR3 DNA reads TGTGCCAGCACCCCCCGGGACAGGGAGCGGGTCGCCCAGTACTTC.

The chain joins TRBV10-3 to TRBJ2-1; D gene ambiguous. The CDR3 is 17 amino acids. The ends were cut back, 0 bases at V and 4 bases at J, with 16 bases in the middle. Germline CDR1 ENHRY, CDR2 SYGVKD. DNA of the CDR3: TGTGCCATCAGTGAGTCGAGGCCCCAACCCTTTTACAATGAGCAGTTCTTC. It yields the protein CAISESRPQPFYNEQFF.

With respect to this clonotype: At one end, the junction sequence differs from germline, possibly due to a read error. The chain couples TRBV5-1 to TRBJ2-6; 7 bases map to TRBD1. From germline, CDR1 is SGHRS and CDR2 YFSETQ. The CDR3 totals 17 residues. The CDR3 sequence is CASSFTGVVSGVNVLTF. CDR3 sequence (DNA): TGCGCCAGCAGCTTCACAGGGGTGGTCTCTGGGGTCAACGTCCTGACTTTC.

The sample holds a few counts of this clonotype. The chain links TRBV7-2 to TRBJ1-2; the D is unclear. V was cut by 5 bases and J by 8 bases, with 12 bases left in between. Germline CDR1 reads SGHTA; CDR2 reads FQGNSA. The CDR3 runs to 12 residues. The CDR3 DNA follows: TGTGCCAGCAGCCGCGGATTTGGCGGCTACACCTTC. Translation gives CASSRGFGGYTF.

This clonotype came up once. This sequence joins TRBV5-1 and TRBJ2-1; 10 positions match TRBD2. There are 15 residues in the CDR3. The germline V gene has CDR1 SGHRS and CDR2 YFSETQ. V dropped 1 base and J dropped 6; count of bases not matched to a gene: 4. CDR3 residues: CASSLKAGGLNEQFF. The CDR3 region has the DNA TGCGCCAGCAGCTTGAAAGCGGGGGGGCTCAATGAGCAGTTCTTC.

The genes are TRBV20-1 and TRBJ2-1; D may be TRBD1 (6 bases). The CDR3 is 15 amino acids. V lost 6 bases and J 10 bases, leaving 25 bases between the germline ends. Germline CDR1 reads DFQATT; CDR2 reads SNEGSKA (reference sequence). CDR3 residues: CSAPRAGTIVREQFF. Written as DNA, the CDR3 is TGCAGTGCGCCCCGCGCCGGGACAATCGTGCGAGAGCAGTTCTTC.

A few counts support this clonotype. V is TRBV2 and J is TRBJ2-3; D not resolved. CDR1 is SNHLY and CDR2 is FYNNEI in the germline V gene. V lost 3 bases to trimming and J lost 7 bases, with 11 bases between them. This CDR3 spans 13 amino acids. CDR3 nucleotides: TGTGCCAGCAGTGACAGAGGAGTGAATACGCAGTATTTT. Amino acids: CASSDRGVNTQYF.

The table lists this clonotype with many counts. In nucleotides, the CDR3 is TGTGCCAGCAGTTTCTTGACGGAGGCGTCAGGCTACACCTTC. Translation gives CASSFLTEASGYTF. V is TRBV12-3 or TRBV12-4 and J is TRBJ1-2; D is ambiguous. CDR3 length equals 14 residues. The ends were cut back, 3 bases at V and 8 bases at J, with 16 bases in the middle.

In this sample, this clonotype turned up many times. This sequence joins TRBV12-3 or TRBV12-4 and TRBJ1-6; D possibly corresponds to TRBD1 (6 bases). V was pared by 6 bases and J by 5 bases, with 14 bases between. This CDR3 comprises 15 residues. CDR3 sequence reads: CASSPQGHHNSPLHF. CDR3 sequence (DNA): TGTGCCAGCAGCCCCCAGGGACACCATAATTCACCCCTCCACTTT.

In this sample, this clonotype turned up many times. This chain uses TRBV7-2 with TRBJ2-1; no firm D call. Trimming removed 6 bases from V and 0 bases from J, with 15 bases in between. CDR1 is SGHTA, CDR2 FQGNSA, per germline. The CDR3 covers 16 residues. CDR3 sequence (DNA): TGTGCCAGCAGGGTTCCAAATCCCTTCTCCTACAATGAGCAGTTCTTC. Protein: CASRVPNPFSYNEQFF.

This clonotype was observed many times. The V call is TRBV5-1, the J call TRBJ1-5, with TRBD1 matching over 8 bases. Germline loops: CDR1 SGHRS, CDR2 YFSETQ. V dropped 5 bases and J dropped 2; count of bases not matched to a gene: 0. The CDR3 spans 13 residues. CDR3 in DNA: TGCGCCAGCAGGACAGGGGGCAATCAGCCCCAGCATTTT. Protein product: CASRTGGNQPQHF.

This clonotype was observed at least ten times. This chain links TRBV20-1 with TRBJ2-2; 7 bases are a match to TRBD1. CDR1 and CDR2 (germline): DFQATT, SNEGSKA (reference sequence). After removal of 5 bases from V and 6 bases from J, the junction contained 9 bases not matched to a gene. The length of the CDR3 is 14 residues. CDR3 sequence (DNA): TGCAGTGCTCTACCGGACAGGCCATCCGGGGAGCTGTTTTTT. This translates into CSALPDRPSGELFF.